Below, 19 T cell receptor beta chains from the same sample are listed, as sequenced in a study of post-analysis software for immune sequencing data. Study-wide results and limits: In patients, a few TRBV segments were more frequent than in controls, with TRBV5-6, TRBV5-1 and TRBV20-1 among them.

cDNA libraries of TCR beta carried unique molecular identifiers. One entry per CDR3 protein, called by TCRdb with MiXCR from the PCR reads. The table records approximately 350,000 distinct CDR3 sequences, around a third of them present only once. These receptors' targets are unknown. The sequenced sample was blood. These receptor sequences come from a girl between 10 and 17 years old with multiple sclerosis.

The CDR3 region has the DNA TGTGCCACCAGCACCGGGTATAGCAATCAGCCCCAGCATTTT. Its translation: CATSTGYSNQPQHF. The J gene is TRBJ1-5, the V gene TRBV15; D unresolved. Trimming took off 4 bases at V and 0 bases at J, with 7 bases between the two ends. This CDR3 spans 14 amino acids. Per germline, CDR1 LNHNV and CDR2 YYDKDF (reference sequence).

Written as DNA, the CDR3 is TGTGCCAGCAATACAGGGGGCCGGTACGAGCAGTACTTC. It translates to CASNTGGRYEQYF. V gene TRBV28 combines with J gene TRBJ2-7, with 9 positions matching TRBD1. This CDR3 has 13 amino acids. CDR1 is MDHEN and CDR2 is SYDVKM in the germline V gene. Trimming at V came to 7 bases and at J to 4 bases, leaving 5 bases not matched to a gene.

V and J are TRBV20-1 and TRBJ1-2, with 8 bases fitting TRBD1. The V gene's germline CDR1 is DFQATT and CDR2 SNEGSKA (reference sequence). The V segment lost 2 bases and the J segment 6 bases; nucleotides outside the gene matches: 11. The CDR3 is 15 residues long. This chain's CDR3 is CSARSPQGARNGYTF. The DNA for the CDR3 is TGCAGTGCTAGATCACCCCAGGGGGCGCGCAATGGCTACACCTTC.

The V call is TRBV20-1, the J call TRBJ2-1, with a possible D match to TRBD2 (5 bases). V was pared by 0 bases and J by 8 bases, with 17 bases between. The CDR3 is 15 amino acids. Germline V gene data show CDR1 as DFQATT and CDR2 as SNEGSKA (reference sequence). The CDR3 region has the DNA TGCAGTGCTAGAGATGCGAGAGGTGTGAGGGATGAGCAGTTCTTC. Protein sequence: CSARDARGVRDEQFF.

The chain is built from TRBV20-1 and TRBJ2-3; 8 positions agree with TRBD2. This CDR3 spans 16 amino acids. J lost 4 bases, V lost 5 bases, and 14 bases had no gene match. Germline CDR1 reads DFQATT; CDR2 reads SNEGSKA (reference sequence). The CDR3 bases are TGCAGTGCTGCAAGATTTCGGGGGGGTGTTGCAGATACGCAGTATTTT. Translated, it gives CSAARFRGGVADTQYF.

The chain joins TRBV4-1 to TRBJ2-1; TRBD2 aligns across 10 bases. Germline-derived CDR1 and CDR2 are MGHRA and YSYEKL. V lost 0 bases, J lost 10 bases, and 12 bases stayed unmatched. The CDR3 runs 17 residues. The CDR3 nucleotides are TGCGCCAGCAGCCAAGATACAGCGGGGGGGCCCCGAGACGAGCAGTTCTTC. As protein: CASSQDTAGGPRDEQFF.

Notes on this clonotype: A junction end diverges from the germline sequence, so it may reflect a read error. V usage is TRBV4-2 and J usage is TRBJ2-5; no clear D gene. The germline gives CDR1 LGHNA, CDR2 YNFKEQ. This CDR3 spans 14 amino acids. CDR3 bases: TGTGCCAGCCGCCAAGGGCCCGCTAAAGAGACCCAGTACTTC. Translated: CASRQGPAKETQYF.

The V and J genes are TRBV5-1 and TRBJ2-3, with D unclear. V was pared by 2 bases and J by 0 bases, with 10 bases between. Germline assignment: CDR1 SGHRS and CDR2 YFSETQ. This CDR3 has 15 residues. CDR3: CASSFSTGSTDTQYF. The DNA for the CDR3 is TGCGCCAGCAGCTTCTCGACTGGTAGCACAGATACGCAGTATTTT.

This clonotype was detected a few times. The chain combines TRBV6-1 with TRBJ2-1, with 7 bases lining up with TRBD2. CDR1 is MNHNS and CDR2 is SASEGT in the germline V gene. Trimming took 5 bases from V and 13 from J; bases not matched to a gene: 5. The CDR3 loop spans 11 amino acids. DNA for the CDR3: TGTGCCAGCAGTAAGGGGAGGGATCAGTTCTTC. Protein: CASSKGRDQFF.

This clonotype was found a few times. V is TRBV7-9 and J is TRBJ2-5; D is undetermined. This CDR3 spans 14 amino acids. The V end was cut by 6 bases, the J end by 2 bases, with 13 bases between. Germline-derived CDR1 and CDR2 are SEHNR and FQNEAQ (reference sequence). CDR3 in DNA: TGTGCCAGCAGATCGCCTGACCTGCAAGAGACCCAGTACTTC. This encodes CASRSPDLQETQYF.

The V gene is TRBV5-5, the J gene TRBJ1-5; D is ambiguous. With 5 bases removed from V and 5 bases from J, the gap between germline ends came to 17 bases. The CDR3 contains 15 residues. Germline assignment: CDR1 SGHKS and CDR2 YYEKEE (reference sequence). CDR3 protein: CASRLTSESYQPQHF. The CDR3 region has the DNA TGTGCCAGCAGACTAACCTCAGAATCTTATCAGCCCCAGCATTTT. The entire variable domain, with the rest obtained from reference TRBV5-5 and TRBJ1-5, is as follows: DAGVTQSPTHLIKTRGQQVTLRCSPISGHKSVSWYQQVLGQGPQFIFQYYEKEERGRGNFPDRFSARQFPNYSSELNVNALLLGDSALYLCASRLTSESYQPQHFGDGTRLSIL.

The chain combines TRBV27 with TRBJ1-1; D may be TRBD1 (6 bases). CDR3 length: 15 amino acids. Trimming took off 3 bases at V and 4 bases at J, with 15 bases between the two ends. CDR1 and CDR2 from the germline V gene are MNHEY and SMNVEV (reference sequence). CDR3 in amino acids: CASSFPGQMITEAFF. The CDR3 DNA is TGTGCCAGCAGTTTCCCAGGACAGATGATCACTGAAGCTTTCTTT.

This clonotype has only a few counts. The rearrangement joins TRBV12-3 or TRBV12-4 to TRBJ1-2; 7 bases align to TRBD1. CDR3 length equals 16 residues. The trim removed 4 bases at V and 4 bases at J, leaving 12 bases unmatched. CDR3 DNA sequence: TGTGCCAGCAGTTATGGGACAGTCGTCCGGGGCTATGGCTACACCTTC. Encoded protein: CASSYGTVVRGYGYTF.

In the case of this clonotype: A read error may account for a junction end that differs from germline. V and J are TRBV29-1 and TRBJ2-5, with D perhaps TRBD1 or TRBD2 (5 bases each). This CDR3 is 11 amino acids long. CDR1 and CDR2 from the germline V gene are SQVTM and ANQGSEA. The CDR3 DNA reads as TGCAGCACCGGGGACCAAGGGACCCAGTACTTC. Protein: CSTGDQGTQYF.

For this clonotype: One end of the junction is discordant with germline, which a read error may explain. The CDR3 region has the DNA TGTGCCAGCAGCTTAGTTGGGACTAGCGGGGGATCAACCTACAGTGAGCAGTTCTTC. This encodes CASSLVGTSGGSTYSEQFF. The gene calls are TRBV7-9 and TRBJ2-1; 14 nucleotides match TRBD2. Per germline, CDR1 SEHNR and CDR2 FQNEAQ (reference sequence). CDR3 length equals 19 residues.

This clonotype turned up a few times. This sequence joins TRBV7-9 and TRBJ2-6; D might be TRBD1 (6 bases). Germline-derived CDR1 and CDR2 are SEHNR and FQNEAQ (reference sequence). V lost 7 bases and J 0 bases, leaving 13 bases between the germline ends. CDR3 size: 16 residues. CDR3 loop: CASTQGFRSGANVLTF. Here the CDR3 DNA reads TGTGCCAGCACCCAGGGGTTCCGCTCTGGGGCCAACGTCCTGACTTTC.

This chain joins TRBV6-5 and TRBJ1-1, with D perhaps matching TRBD1 (6 bases). Germline V CDR1 and CDR2: MNHEY, SVGAGI. V lost 0 bases and J lost 6, with 14 bases in between. There are 15 residues in the CDR3. DNA for the CDR3: TGTGCCAGCAGTTACTCGCGGAGAAGGGGGTCTGAAGCTTTCTTT. Encoded protein: CASSYSRRRGSEAFF.

The V gene is TRBV6-5, the J gene TRBJ2-5, with 7 bases lining up with TRBD1. With the DNA end fitting TRBJ2-7 better, the J assignment may be wrong. The CDR3 has 13 residues. Germline lookup yields CDR1 MNHEY and CDR2 SVGAGI. CDR3 sequence (DNA): TGTGCCAGCAGCCGGGACAGACTCTACGAGCAGTACTTC. This encodes CASSRDRLYEQYF.

As concerns this clonotype: The junction departs from the called germline gene at one end, perhaps through a read error. The chain carries TRBV27 and TRBJ2-5; D gene unclear. The germline CDR1 and CDR2 sequences are MNHEY and SMNVEV (reference sequence). This CDR3 region has 13 residues. CDR3 in DNA: TGTGTCAGCAGCTTAATGGGCTCCTCAGAGCAGTACTTC. This gives the protein CVSSLMGSSEQYF.